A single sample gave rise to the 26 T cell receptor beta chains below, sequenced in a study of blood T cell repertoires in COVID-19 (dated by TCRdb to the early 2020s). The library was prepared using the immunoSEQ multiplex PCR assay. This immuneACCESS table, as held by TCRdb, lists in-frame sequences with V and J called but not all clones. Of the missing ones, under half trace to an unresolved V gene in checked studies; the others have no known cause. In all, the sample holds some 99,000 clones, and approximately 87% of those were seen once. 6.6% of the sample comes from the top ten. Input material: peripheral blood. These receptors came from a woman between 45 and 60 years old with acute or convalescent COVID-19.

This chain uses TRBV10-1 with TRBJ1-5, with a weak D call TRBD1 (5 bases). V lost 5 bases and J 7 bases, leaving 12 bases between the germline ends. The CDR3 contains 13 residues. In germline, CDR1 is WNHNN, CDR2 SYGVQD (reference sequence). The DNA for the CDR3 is TGCGCCAGCAGTTTGGGAGGGGACCAGCCCCAGCATTTT. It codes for CASSLGGDQPQHF.

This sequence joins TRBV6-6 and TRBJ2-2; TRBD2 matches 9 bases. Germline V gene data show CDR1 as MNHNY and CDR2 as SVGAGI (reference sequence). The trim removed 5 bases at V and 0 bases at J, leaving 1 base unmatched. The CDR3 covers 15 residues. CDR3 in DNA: TGTGCCAGCAGTCGGACTAGCGCGAACACCGGGGAGCTGTTTTTT. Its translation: CASSRTSANTGELFF.

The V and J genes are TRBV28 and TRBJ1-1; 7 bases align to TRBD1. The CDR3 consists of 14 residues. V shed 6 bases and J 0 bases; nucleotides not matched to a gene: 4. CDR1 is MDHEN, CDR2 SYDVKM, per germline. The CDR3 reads CASRPQGMNTEAFF. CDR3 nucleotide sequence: TGTGCCAGCAGACCACAGGGGATGAACACTGAAGCTTTCTTT.

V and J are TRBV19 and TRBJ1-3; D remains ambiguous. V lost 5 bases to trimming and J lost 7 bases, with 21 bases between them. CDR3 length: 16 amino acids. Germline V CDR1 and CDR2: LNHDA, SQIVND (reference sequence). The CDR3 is CASSLALGRERNTIYF. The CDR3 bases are TGTGCCAGTAGTTTGGCATTGGGGAGGGAGAGGAACACCATATATTTT.

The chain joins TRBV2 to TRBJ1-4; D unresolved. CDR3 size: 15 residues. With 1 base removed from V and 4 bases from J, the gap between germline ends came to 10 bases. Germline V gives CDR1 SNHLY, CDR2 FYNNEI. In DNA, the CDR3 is TGTGCCAGCAGTGAAGTCGGGGTCCTTAATGAAAAACTGTTTTTT. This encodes CASSEVGVLNEKLFF. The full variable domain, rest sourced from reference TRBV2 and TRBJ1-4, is EPEVTQTPSHQVTQMGQEVILRCVPISNHLYFYWYRQILGQKVEFLVSFYNNEISEKSEIFDDQFSVERPDGSNFTLKIRSTKLEDSAMYFCASSEVGVLNEKLFFGSGTQLSVL.

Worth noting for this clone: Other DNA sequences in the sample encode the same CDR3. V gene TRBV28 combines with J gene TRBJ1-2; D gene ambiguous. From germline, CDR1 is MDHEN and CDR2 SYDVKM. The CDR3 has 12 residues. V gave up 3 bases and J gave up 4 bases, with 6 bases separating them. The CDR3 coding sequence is TGTGCCAGCAGTTTGCGCCTCTATGGCTACACCTTC. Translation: CASSLRLYGYTF.

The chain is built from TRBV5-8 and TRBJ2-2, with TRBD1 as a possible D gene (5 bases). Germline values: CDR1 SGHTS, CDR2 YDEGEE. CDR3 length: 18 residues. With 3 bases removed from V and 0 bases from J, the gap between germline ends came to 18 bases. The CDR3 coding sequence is TGTGCCAGCAGCTCGATACGACAGTCCCACGCGAACACCGGGGAGCTGTTTTTT. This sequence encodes CASSSIRQSHANTGELFF.

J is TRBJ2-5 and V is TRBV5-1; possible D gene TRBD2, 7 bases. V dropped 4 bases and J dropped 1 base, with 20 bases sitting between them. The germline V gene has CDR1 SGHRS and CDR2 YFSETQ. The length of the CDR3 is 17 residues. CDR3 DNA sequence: TGCGCCAGCAGCCCTCTTGGGGGGGCGGGGGCCCAAGAGACCCAGTACTTC. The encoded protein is CASSPLGGAGAQETQYF.

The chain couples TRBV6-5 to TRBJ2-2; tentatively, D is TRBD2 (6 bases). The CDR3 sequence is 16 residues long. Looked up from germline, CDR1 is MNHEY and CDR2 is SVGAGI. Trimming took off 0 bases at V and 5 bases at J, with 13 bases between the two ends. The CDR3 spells CASSYSNQGGTGELFF. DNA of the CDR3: TGTGCCAGCAGTTACTCGAACCAAGGAGGGACCGGGGAGCTGTTTTTT.

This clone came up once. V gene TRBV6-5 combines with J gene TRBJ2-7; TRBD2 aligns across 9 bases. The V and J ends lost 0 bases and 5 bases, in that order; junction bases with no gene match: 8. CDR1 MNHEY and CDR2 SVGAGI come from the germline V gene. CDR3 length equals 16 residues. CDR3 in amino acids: CASSYSRRGGNDEQYF. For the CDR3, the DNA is TGTGCCAGCAGTTACTCAAGGCGGGGGGGAAATGACGAGCAGTACTTC.

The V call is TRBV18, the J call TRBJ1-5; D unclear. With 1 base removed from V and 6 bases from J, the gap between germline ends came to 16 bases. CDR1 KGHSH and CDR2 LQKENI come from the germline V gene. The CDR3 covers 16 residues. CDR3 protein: CASSPQGSGLRQPQHF. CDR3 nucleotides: TGTGCCAGCTCACCACAAGGCTCTGGGCTTCGTCAGCCCCAGCATTTT.

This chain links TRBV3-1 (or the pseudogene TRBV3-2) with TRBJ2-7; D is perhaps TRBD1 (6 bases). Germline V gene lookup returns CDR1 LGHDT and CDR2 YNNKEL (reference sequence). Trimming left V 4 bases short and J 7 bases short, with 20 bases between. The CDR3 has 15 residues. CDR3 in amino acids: CASSRLPGASGEQYF. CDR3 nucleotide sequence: TGTGCCAGCAGCCGACTCCCAGGGGCCTCGGGGGAGCAGTACTTC.

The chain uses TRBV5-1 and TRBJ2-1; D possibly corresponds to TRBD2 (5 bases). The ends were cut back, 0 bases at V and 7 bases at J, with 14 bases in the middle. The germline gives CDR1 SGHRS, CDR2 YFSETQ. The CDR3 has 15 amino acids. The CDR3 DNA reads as TGCGCCAGCAGCTTGGAGGGCCTAGGGAGAAATGAGCAGTTCTTC. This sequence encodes CASSLEGLGRNEQFF.

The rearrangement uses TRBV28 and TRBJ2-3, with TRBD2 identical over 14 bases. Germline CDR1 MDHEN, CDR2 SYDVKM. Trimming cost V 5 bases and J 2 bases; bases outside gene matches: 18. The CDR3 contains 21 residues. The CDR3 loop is CASSQRGLGLAGGGTTDTQYF. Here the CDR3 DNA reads TGTGCCAGCAGTCAAAGGGGTCTTGGACTAGCGGGGGGAGGGACCACAGATACGCAGTATTTT.

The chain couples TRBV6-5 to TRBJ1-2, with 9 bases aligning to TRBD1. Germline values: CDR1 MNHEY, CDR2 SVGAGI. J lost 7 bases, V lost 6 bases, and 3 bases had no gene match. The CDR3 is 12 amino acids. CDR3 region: CASRQGAVGYTF. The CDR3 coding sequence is TGTGCCAGCAGACAGGGGGCGGTTGGCTACACCTTC.

The CDR3 DNA follows: TGCGCCAGCAGCTTGAAGGAGGCGCTCGTT. This gives the protein CASSLKEALV. The J gene is TRBJ2-7, the V gene TRBV5-1; possibly TRBD2 for D (5 bases). The CDR3 spans 10 residues. Germline CDR1 reads SGHRS; CDR2 reads YFSETQ.

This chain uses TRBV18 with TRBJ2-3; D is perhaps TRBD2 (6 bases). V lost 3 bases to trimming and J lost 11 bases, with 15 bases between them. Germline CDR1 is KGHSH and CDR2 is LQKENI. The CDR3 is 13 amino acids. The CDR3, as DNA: TGTGCCAGCTCACCTAATGCCGGGACTTTGCAGTATTTT. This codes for CASSPNAGTLQYF. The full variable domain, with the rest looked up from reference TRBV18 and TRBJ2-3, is NAGVMQNPRHLVRRRGQEARLRCSPMKGHSHVYWYRQLPEEGLKFMVYLQKENIIDESGMPKERFSAEFPKEGPSILRIQQVVRGDSAAYFCASSPNAGTLQYFGPGTRLTVL.

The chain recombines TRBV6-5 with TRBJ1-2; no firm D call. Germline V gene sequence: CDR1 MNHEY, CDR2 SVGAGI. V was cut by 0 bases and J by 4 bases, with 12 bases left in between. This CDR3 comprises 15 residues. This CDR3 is CASSYSLEGTYGYTF. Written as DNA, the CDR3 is TGTGCCAGCAGTTACTCCTTGGAGGGAACCTATGGCTACACCTTC.

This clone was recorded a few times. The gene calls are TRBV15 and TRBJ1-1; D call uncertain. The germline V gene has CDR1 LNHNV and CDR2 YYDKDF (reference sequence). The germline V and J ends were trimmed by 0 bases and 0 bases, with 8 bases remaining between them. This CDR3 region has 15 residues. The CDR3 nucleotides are TGTGCCACCAGCAGAGATATACATTTGAACACTGAAGCTTTCTTT. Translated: CATSRDIHLNTEAFF.

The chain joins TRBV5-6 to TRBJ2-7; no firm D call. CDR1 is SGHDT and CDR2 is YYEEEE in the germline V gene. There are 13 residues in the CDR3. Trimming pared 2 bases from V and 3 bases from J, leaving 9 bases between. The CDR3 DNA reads TGTGCCAGCAGCTTACCCCCTAGCTACGAGCAGTACTTC. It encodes CASSLPPSYEQYF. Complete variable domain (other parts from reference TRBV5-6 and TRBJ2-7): DAGVTQSPTHLIKTRGQQVTLRCSPKSGHDTVSWYQQALGQGPQFIFQYYEEEERQRGNFPDRFSGHQFPNYSSELNVNALLLGDSALYLCASSLPPSYEQYFGPGTRLTVT.

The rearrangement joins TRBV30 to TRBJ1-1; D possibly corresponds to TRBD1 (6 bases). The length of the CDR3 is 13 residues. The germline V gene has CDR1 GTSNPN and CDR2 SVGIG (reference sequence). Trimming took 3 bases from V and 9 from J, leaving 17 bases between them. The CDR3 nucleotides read TGTGCCTGGAGGGGGACCTTAGGGGGTAAAGCTTTCTTT. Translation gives CAWRGTLGGKAFF.

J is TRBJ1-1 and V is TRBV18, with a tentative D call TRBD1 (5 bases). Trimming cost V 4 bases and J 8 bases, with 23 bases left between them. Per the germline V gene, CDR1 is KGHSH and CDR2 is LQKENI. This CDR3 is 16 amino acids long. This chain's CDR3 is CASSLGTLRQSREAFF. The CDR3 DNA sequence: TGTGCCAGCTCACTAGGCACCCTAAGACAGAGTCGAGAAGCTTTCTTT.

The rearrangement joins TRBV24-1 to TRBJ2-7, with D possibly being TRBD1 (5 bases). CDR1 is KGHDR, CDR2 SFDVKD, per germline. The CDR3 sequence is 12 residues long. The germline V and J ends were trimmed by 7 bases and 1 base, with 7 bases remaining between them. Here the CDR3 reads CATSKGSYEQYF. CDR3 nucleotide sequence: TGTGCCACCAGCAAGGGGTCCTACGAGCAGTACTTC.

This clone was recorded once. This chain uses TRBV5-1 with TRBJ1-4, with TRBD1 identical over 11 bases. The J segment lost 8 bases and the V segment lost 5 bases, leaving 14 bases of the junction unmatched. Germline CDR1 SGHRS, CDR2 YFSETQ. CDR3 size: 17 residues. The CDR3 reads CASRGGQGAPFSEKLFF. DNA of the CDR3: TGCGCCAGCAGGGGTGGACAGGGGGCCCCGTTTAGCGAAAAACTGTTTTTT.

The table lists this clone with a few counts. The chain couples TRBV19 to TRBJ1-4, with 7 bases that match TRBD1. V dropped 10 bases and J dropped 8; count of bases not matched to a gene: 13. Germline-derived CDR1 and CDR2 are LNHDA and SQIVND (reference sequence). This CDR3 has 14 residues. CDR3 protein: CATGSTGYGEKLFF. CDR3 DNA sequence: TGTGCCACAGGGTCGACAGGGTATGGCGAAAAACTGTTTTTT. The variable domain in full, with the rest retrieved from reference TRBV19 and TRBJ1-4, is DGGITQSPKYLFRKEGQNVTLSCEQNLNHDAMYWYRQDPGQGLRLIYYSQIVNDFQKGDIAEGYSVSREKKESFPLTVTSAQKNPTAFYLCATGSTGYGEKLFFGSGTQLSVL.

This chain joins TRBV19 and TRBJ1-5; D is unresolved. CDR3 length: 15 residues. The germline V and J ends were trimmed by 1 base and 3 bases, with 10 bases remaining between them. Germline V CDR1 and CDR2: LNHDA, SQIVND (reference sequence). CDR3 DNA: TGTGCCAGTAGTATAGGACATTCTAACAATCAGCCCCAGCATTTT. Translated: CASSIGHSNNQPQHF.